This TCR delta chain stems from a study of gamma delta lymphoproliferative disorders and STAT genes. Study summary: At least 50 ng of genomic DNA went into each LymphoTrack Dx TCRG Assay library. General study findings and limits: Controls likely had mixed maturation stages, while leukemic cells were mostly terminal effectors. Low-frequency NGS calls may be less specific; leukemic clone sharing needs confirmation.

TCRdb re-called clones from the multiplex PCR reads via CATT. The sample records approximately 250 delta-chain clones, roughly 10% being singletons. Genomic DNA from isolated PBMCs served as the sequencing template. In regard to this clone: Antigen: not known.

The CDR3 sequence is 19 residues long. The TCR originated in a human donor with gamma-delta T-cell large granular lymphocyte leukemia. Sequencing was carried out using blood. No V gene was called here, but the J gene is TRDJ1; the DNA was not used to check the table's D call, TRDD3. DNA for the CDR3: TGTGCCTGTGACACCTTACTGGGGGATACGCGTAGTAACACCGATAAACTCATCTTT. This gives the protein CACDTLLGDTRSNTDKLIF.